The next 4 T cell receptor beta chains were all read from a single sample in a study of T cell repertoires in cytomegalovirus infection. Via MiXCR, TCRdb re-called the reads, giving one row per CDR3 protein. This table has around 530,000 distinct CDR3 sequences, approximately 26% appearing once. Sequenced: PBMCs. The receptors here all came from a human donor in good health (CMV status not recorded). Some clones in this sample may be carry-over from other donors' samples.

Notes on this clonotype: At one of its ends the junction is not consistent with the germline gene, which may arise from a read error. This chain connects TRBV7-7 to TRBJ2-1; D may be TRBD1 (6 bases). Germline V CDR1 and CDR2: SSHAT, FNYEAQ (reference sequence). This CDR3 is built from 11 residues. The CDR3 DNA is TGTGCTAGCAGCCACGGGACAGAGCAGTTCTTC. Translated, it gives CASSHGTEQFF. Supplemented by reference TRBV7-7 and TRBJ2-1, the full variable domain reads GAGVSQSPRYKVTKRGQDVTLRCDPISSHATLYWYQQALGQGPEFLTYFNYEAQPDKSGLPSDRFSAERPEGSISTLTIQRTEQRDSAMYRCASSHGTEQFFGPGTRLTVL.

In its sample, this clonotype was seen many times. The chain combines TRBV7-6 with TRBJ2-7, with D possibly being TRBD2 (5 bases). The CDR3 covers 13 residues. Germline assignment: CDR1 SGHVS and CDR2 FNYEAQ. Trimming stripped 5 bases from V and 4 bases from J, with 12 bases between. The CDR3 DNA sequence: TGTGCCAGCAGCCCAAACCCGGGGTACGAGCAGTACTTC. It encodes CASSPNPGYEQYF.

The chain recombines TRBV28 with TRBJ2-1; D gene unclear. The CDR3 is 12 amino acids. Germline loops: CDR1 MDHEN, CDR2 SYDVKM. V was cut by 5 bases and J by 3 bases, with 5 bases left in between. This CDR3 reads CASSRYYNEQFF. The CDR3 region has the DNA TGTGCCAGCAGTCGATACTACAATGAGCAGTTCTTC.

Concerning this clonotype: An end of the junction does not agree with germline; a read error may underlie this. The chain combines TRBV19 with TRBJ1-2, with TRBD1 identical over 8 bases. This CDR3 region has 16 residues. Germline V gives CDR1 LNHDA, CDR2 SQIVND (reference sequence). CDR3 amino acids: CSSSIPPRTGINGYTF. CDR3 nucleotide sequence: TGTTCCAGTAGTATCCCCCCTCGGACAGGGATTAATGGCTACACCTTC.